These 11 T cell receptor beta chains came from one sample sequenced in a study of shared clonotypes between healthy human individuals. The assay was immunoSEQ multiplex PCR, and TCRdb's table has in-frame clones only and misses some. The sample lists about a million clones; about 72% were seen once. Sequencing input: memory CD4+ T cells from PBMCs. Specified subset: CD45RA-negative fraction. The receptors come from a man aged 18 to 30 in good health. Some clones in this sample may be carry-over from other donors' samples.

The rearrangement uses TRBV10-3 and TRBJ2-7; 13 bases map to TRBD2. CDR1 and CDR2 (germline): ENHRY, SYGVKD. Trimming removed 7 bases from V and 2 bases from J; junction bases left unmatched: 11. The CDR3 consists of 17 residues. The chain's CDR3 is CAIKPSGTSGNAYEQYF. The CDR3 DNA follows: TGTGCCATCAAACCCTCCGGGACTAGCGGGAACGCCTACGAGCAGTACTTC.

The J gene is TRBJ1-2, the V gene TRBV19; TRBD1 matches at 7 bases. The CDR3 spans 13 residues. CDR1 is LNHDA and CDR2 is SQIVND in the germline V gene (reference sequence). The J segment lost 8 bases and the V segment lost 10 bases, leaving 13 bases of the junction unmatched. The CDR3 spells CATTSTGASGYTF. The DNA for the CDR3 is TGTGCCACCACATCCACAGGGGCCAGCGGCTACACCTTC.

Details on this clone: Other DNA sequences within the sample encode an identical CDR3. The rearrangement joins TRBV7-2 to TRBJ2-1; 7 bases are shared with TRBD2. V trimming: 1 base; J trimming: 3 bases; junction bases outside the gene matches: 0. CDR1 is SGHTA and CDR2 is FQGNSA in the germline V gene. The CDR3 has 14 amino acids. CDR3 in amino acids: CASSLGGSYNEQFF. DNA for the CDR3: TGTGCCAGCAGCTTAGGCGGGAGCTACAATGAGCAGTTCTTC.

DNA of the CDR3: TGTGCCAGCAGCTTGGGCCAGGACGAGCAGTACTTC. It specifies CASSLGQDEQYF. This chain connects TRBV5-6 to TRBJ2-7; D is unclear. The CDR3 length is 12 residues. V dropped 0 bases and J dropped 5 bases, with 6 bases sitting between them. The germline CDR1 and CDR2 sequences are SGHDT and YYEEEE.

The DNA for the CDR3 is TGTGCCAGCTCACCAACAGGGGTCATCACTGAAGCTTTCTTT. Protein sequence: CASSPTGVITEAFF. This chain connects TRBV18 to TRBJ1-1, with 7 bases lining up with TRBD1. CDR1 and CDR2 (germline): KGHSH, LQKENI. Trimming at V came to 2 bases and at J to 4 bases, leaving 4 bases not matched to a gene. The CDR3 has 14 amino acids.

The chain employs TRBV15 and TRBJ1-2, with D possibly being TRBD1 (6 bases). The CDR3 spans 13 residues. V was shortened by 5 bases and J by 7 bases, with 14 bases between the two germline ends. The V gene's germline CDR1 is LNHNV and CDR2 YYDKDF (reference sequence). CDR3 coding DNA: TGTGCCACCAGCCCCCTCAGGGGCCTTGGCTACACCTTC. It encodes CATSPLRGLGYTF.

The chain joins TRBV28 to TRBJ1-5; the match to TRBD1 covers 7 bases. Germline V gene data show CDR1 as MDHEN and CDR2 as SYDVKM. V dropped 6 bases and J dropped 7; count of bases not matched to a gene: 6. This CDR3 contains 13 residues. CDR3 residues: CASSQGGTQPQHF. CDR3 in DNA: TGTGCCAGCAGCCAGGGGGGGACACAGCCCCAGCATTTT. Full variable domain (outside the CDR3, taken from reference TRBV28 and TRBJ1-5): DVKVTQSSRYLVKRTGEKVFLECVQDMDHENMFWYRQDPGLGLRLIYFSYDVKMKEKGDIPEGYSVSREKKERFSLILESASTNQTSMYLCASSQGGTQPQHFGDGTRLSIL.

The V and J genes are TRBV6-1 and TRBJ2-1; tentatively, D is TRBD1 or TRBD2 (5 bases each). The V gene's germline CDR1 is MNHNS and CDR2 SASEGT. V gave up 7 bases and J gave up 9 bases, with 10 bases separating them. This CDR3 region has 11 residues. The CDR3 loop reads CASTHGTEQFF. Here the CDR3 DNA reads TGTGCCAGCACCCATGGGACTGAGCAGTTCTTC.

The rearrangement joins TRBV25-1 to TRBJ1-5; a weak D match, TRBD1 (5 bases). Per germline, CDR1 MGHDK and CDR2 SYGVNS. The V end was cut by 5 bases, the J end by 0 bases, with 14 bases between. The CDR3 sequence is 16 residues long. The CDR3 sequence: CASSPGRTYSNQPQHF. The CDR3 bases are TGTGCCAGCAGTCCGGGACGGACATATAGCAATCAGCCCCAGCATTTT.

The chain links TRBV6-1 to TRBJ1-5; possible D gene TRBD1, 6 bases. With 7 bases removed from V and 7 bases from J, the gap between germline ends came to 17 bases. From germline, CDR1 is MNHNS and CDR2 SASEGT. The CDR3 is made up of 14 amino acids. In DNA, the CDR3 is TGTGCCAGCACTCCATCGGGGGCGCGACAGCCCCAGCATTTT. Encoded protein: CASTPSGARQPQHF.

V and J are TRBV19 and TRBJ1-1; TRBD1 agrees at 9 bases. The CDR3 consists of 15 residues. Germline CDR1 is LNHDA and CDR2 is SQIVND (reference sequence). The ends lost 6 bases at V and 4 bases at J; junction bases unmatched: 9. This CDR3 reads CASRSGTGWGTEAFF. Written as DNA, the CDR3 is TGTGCCAGTAGATCCGGGACAGGGTGGGGCACTGAAGCTTTCTTT.